This TCR beta chain was obtained from a study of T cell repertoires and HLA-DP antigens (dated by TCRdb to 2016 to 2019). Some background on the complete study: An in vitro model of CD4+ T cell alloreactivity against allogeneic HLA-DP presented by transduced HeLa cells was used in the study. The two alloantigens modelled structurally similar versus dissimilar alloantigens, differing from self at one and about eleven peptide-binding groove amino acids, respectively. Of the three donors, two were male and one was female, with ages ranging from the 18-to-29 band to the 60-to-69 band. On average, 218.4 ng of DNA went in for sorted CD137+CD4+ samples, versus 1,200 ng for pre-culture CD4+ samples.

The paper as a whole reports these results and caveats: The study was limited by having just a few donors, by relying on a non-physiological HeLa antigen-presenting system, and by using total CD4+ cells as responders. An average cumulative frequency of around 40% against one allele and 50.6% against the other was found for clones undetected before culture. Similar clonality (about 0.39) was observed for sorted CD137+ cells against both alloantigens, and this clonality was much higher than that observed in pre-culture samples (approximately 0.04). Naive and memory CD4+ repertoires were not analysed separately.

V is trimmed back by 3 bases and J by 0 bases, and the junction contains 9 bases that no gene match accounts for. From the germline V gene, CDR1 is SGDLS and CDR2 is YYNGEE. The CDR3 spans 17 residues, from the cysteine through the phenylalanine. The sequence is cut down to CDR3 DNA, 51 bases in frame from base 1. The immunoSEQ multiplex PCR, with forward primers for 54 TRBV segments and reverse primers for 13 TRBJ segments, was used to amplify TCRB CDR3 regions. For pre-culture CD4+ samples, sequencing was done at deep resolution with a target of 200,000 to 250,000 T cell genomes. Sequencing of the amplicons on an Illumina HiSeq System generated 87 bp reads spanning the CDR3. The authors' pipeline ran thus. Correction for PCR and sequencing errors was applied to reads, and CDR3 regions were defined through alignment to IMGT reference sequences. Synthetic template pools were used to estimate counts of templates and unique rearrangements. Clonality was computed by subtracting Pielou's evenness from 1. Richness was estimated with the Daley-Smith estimator. Repertoire overlap was measured with Morisita's index. A clone counted as low-abundance if it appeared in cultured samples but went undetected in the pre-culture repertoire of the same donor. Held by TCRdb, this immuneACCESS table contains in-frame sequences only and omits some clones. Under half of the omission traces to an unresolved V gene where checked; the cause of the rest is unknown. The V and J calls and clone size come from that table; D and trimming were worked out from the DNA. This sample is represented by about 89,000 clones; roughly 86% of them were singletons. Clones ranked in the top ten supply 1.7% of the sample.

About this clone itself: Its cognate antigen has yet to be identified. Nothing much larger sits one base from this clone, and base qualities are not available.

Untouched CD4+ T cells were isolated from Ficoll-separated PBMC through negative selection with magnetic beads, and an average purity of around 98% was reached. Using magnetic beads, untouched CD4+ T cells were isolated from Ficoll-separated PBMC at approximately 98% purity, with only negligible CD8+ contamination. Peripheral blood mononuclear cells came from the buffy coats of three healthy blood donors. CMV seronegative status was shared by all three donors. The DNeasy Blood & Tissue Kit was used for extraction of genomic DNA. TCRB sequencing was performed on genomic DNA from sorted CD137+CD4+ cells and pre-culture CD4+ baseline samples from each subject.

Sequencing input: CD4+ T cells from PBMCs. This receptor chain uses TRBV9 and TRBJ1-3; TRBD1 matches 7 bases in the middle. The sequence was obtained from a man aged 50-59 years in good health and CMV-seronegative. DNA sequence: TGTGCCAGCAGCGAACGGACAGGTCAAGACTCTGGAAACACCATATATTTT. Its protein reads: CASSERTGQDSGNTIYF.